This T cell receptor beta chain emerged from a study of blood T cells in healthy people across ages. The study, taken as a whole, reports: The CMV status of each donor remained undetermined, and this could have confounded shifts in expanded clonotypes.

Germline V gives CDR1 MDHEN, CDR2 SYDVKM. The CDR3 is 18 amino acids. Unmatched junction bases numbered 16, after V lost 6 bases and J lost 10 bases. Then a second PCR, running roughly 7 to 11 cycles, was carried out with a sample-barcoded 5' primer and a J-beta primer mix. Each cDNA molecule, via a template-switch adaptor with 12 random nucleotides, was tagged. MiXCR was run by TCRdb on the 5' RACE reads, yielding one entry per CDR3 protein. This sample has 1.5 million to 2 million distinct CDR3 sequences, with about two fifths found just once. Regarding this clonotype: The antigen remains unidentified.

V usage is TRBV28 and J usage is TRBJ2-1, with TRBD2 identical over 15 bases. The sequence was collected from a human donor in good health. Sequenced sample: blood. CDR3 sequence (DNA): TGTGCCAGCAGACGGACTAGCGGGGGGGCCCGCTCGTGGTTAGAGCAGTTCTTC. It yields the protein CASRRTSGGARSWLEQFF.